These 20 T cell receptor beta chains came from one sample sequenced in a study of blood T cell repertoires in COVID-19. The method was immunoSEQ multiplex PCR; TCRdb's version includes in-frame clones alone and lacks a portion of them. This table holds more than 110,000 clones, around 89% found once. Sample: peripheral blood. All receptors derive from a man in his sixties with active or convalescent COVID-19.

This clone was seen only once. The genes are TRBV2 and TRBJ1-1, with TRBD1 as a possible D gene (6 bases). V was pared by 7 bases and J by 5 bases, with 14 bases between. Germline values: CDR1 SNHLY, CDR2 FYNNEI. CDR3 length: 13 amino acids. CDR3 region: CASTSDRGTEAFF. Written as DNA, the CDR3 is TGTGCCAGCACCTCGGACAGAGGAACTGAAGCTTTCTTT.

The chain joins TRBV4-1 to TRBJ1-6; the D gene is possibly TRBD1 (6 bases). The V and J ends lost 1 base and 8 bases respectively, with 12 bases between them. The CDR3 has 15 amino acids. Germline V lookup: CDR1 MGHRA, CDR2 YSYEKL. The CDR3 loop reads CASSQAQGRDSPLHF. In DNA, the CDR3 is TGCGCCAGCAGCCAAGCGCAGGGGAGGGATTCACCCCTCCACTTT.

The chain has TRBV5-1 and TRBJ1-1; 10 positions agree with TRBD1. V shed 0 bases and J 5 bases; nucleotides not matched to a gene: 13. The CDR3 sequence is 18 residues long. From germline, CDR1 is SGHRS and CDR2 YFSETQ. The CDR3 nucleotides are TGCGCCAGCAGCTTGGATGCGACAGGGGGCCAAGTGGCGACTGAAGCTTTCTTT. It is translated as CASSLDATGGQVATEAFF.

V gene TRBV10-3 combines with J gene TRBJ2-5; 7 bases align to TRBD1. The germline CDR1 and CDR2 sequences are ENHRY and SYGVKD. The CDR3 runs to 13 residues. V lost 7 bases to trimming and J lost 3 bases; unmatched junction nucleotides: 5. In nucleotides, the CDR3 is TGTGCCATCACCGGGACAGAGGAAGAGACCCAGTACTTC. Its translation is CAITGTEEETQYF.

The rearrangement joins TRBV10-3 to TRBJ2-5; tentatively, D is TRBD2 (6 bases). The CDR3 length is 13 residues. With 5 bases removed from V and 5 bases from J, the gap between germline ends came to 12 bases. Germline-derived CDR1 and CDR2 are ENHRY and SYGVKD. As DNA, the CDR3 is TGTGCCATCAGTCTGGAGGGGTTGGAGACCCAGTACTTC. Amino acids: CAISLEGLETQYF.

This chain joins TRBV10-1 and TRBJ2-5; perhaps TRBD2 as D (5 bases). CDR3 size: 14 residues. CDR1 and CDR2 from the germline V gene are WNHNN and SYGVQD (reference sequence). With 7 bases removed from V and 7 bases from J, the gap between germline ends came to 19 bases. CDR3 in amino acids: CASIMAGGWRTQYF. CDR3 sequence (DNA): TGCGCCAGCATAATGGCGGGCGGTTGGAGGACCCAGTACTTC.

The chain uses TRBV19 and TRBJ2-7; TRBD2 matches 7 bases. Germline loops: CDR1 LNHDA, CDR2 SQIVND (reference sequence). The length of the CDR3 is 14 residues. V was pared by 6 bases and J by 0 bases, with 5 bases of the junction left unmatched. The CDR3 DNA reads TGTGCCAGTAGCGAATCGGGGGGCTCCTACGAGCAGTACTTC. Protein: CASSESGGSYEQYF.

This clone was recorded only once. The V and J genes are TRBV7-3 and TRBJ2-2; TRBD2 is a possible D gene (5 bases). The CDR3 is 16 amino acids. The ends were cut back, 5 bases at V and 0 bases at J, with 13 bases in the middle. Per germline, CDR1 SGHTA and CDR2 FQGTGA. The CDR3 DNA sequence: TGTGCCAGCAGCGCGGAGGACGTCGCGAACACCGGGGAGCTGTTTTTT. Encoded protein: CASSAEDVANTGELFF. Filled out from reference TRBV7-3 and TRBJ2-2, the complete variable domain reads GAGVSQTPSNKVTEKGKYVELRCDPISGHTALYWYRQSLGQGPEFLIYFQGTGAADDSGLPNDRFFAVRPEGSVSTLKIQRTERGDSAVYLCASSAEDVANTGELFFGEGSRLTVL.

The chain uses TRBV19 and TRBJ1-2, with D possibly matching TRBD1 (6 bases). Trimming left V 8 bases short and J 2 bases short, with 12 bases between. The CDR3 is made up of 13 amino acids. From germline, CDR1 is LNHDA and CDR2 SQIVND (reference sequence). CDR3 residues: CASGNRENYGYTF. CDR3 DNA: TGTGCCAGTGGGAACAGGGAAAACTATGGCTACACCTTC.

The rearrangement uses TRBV6-6 and TRBJ2-5; no definite D call. Germline loops: CDR1 MNHNY, CDR2 SVGAGI (reference sequence). V gave up 5 bases and J gave up 4 bases, with 5 bases separating them. This CDR3 is built from 11 residues. In DNA form, the CDR3 reads TGTGCCAGCAGTCCAGGAGAGACCCAGTACTTC. It yields the protein CASSPGETQYF.

The rearrangement uses TRBV4-2 and TRBJ2-1; D remains ambiguous. V gave up 4 bases and J gave up 0 bases, with 13 bases separating them. The CDR3 has 16 residues. Germline V gives CDR1 LGHNA, CDR2 YNFKEQ. The CDR3 region has the DNA TGTGCCAGCAGCCGGGTTGGGTCGGGCTCCTACAATGAGCAGTTCTTC. Translated, it gives CASSRVGSGSYNEQFF.

The CDR3 is CASSYSTRPEQFF. CDR3 nucleotides: TGTGCCAGCAGTTATTCCACTAGGCCTGAGCAGTTCTTC. The chain is built from TRBV6-2 or TRBV6-3 and TRBJ2-1, with a possible D match to TRBD2 (5 bases). This CDR3 has 13 residues. Germline V lookup: CDR1 MNHEY, CDR2 SVGEGT. V dropped 3 bases and J dropped 9 bases, with 12 bases sitting between them.

The chain employs TRBV19 and TRBJ2-7, with 7 positions matching TRBD1. With V trimmed by 6 bases and J by 2 bases, 4 bases remained unmatched. The CDR3 loop spans 13 amino acids. Germline V gives CDR1 LNHDA, CDR2 SQIVND (reference sequence). The CDR3 region is CASSRDRAYEQYF. The CDR3 DNA sequence: TGTGCCAGTAGCAGGGACAGAGCCTACGAGCAGTACTTC.

The rearrangement uses TRBV2 and TRBJ2-2; 8 bases line up with TRBD1. Germline V gene data show CDR1 as SNHLY and CDR2 as FYNNEI. The J segment lost 3 bases and the V segment lost 6 bases, leaving 3 bases of the junction unmatched. This CDR3 has 14 residues. In nucleotides, the CDR3 is TGTGCCAGCAGGATGGGACAGGACACCGGGGAGCTGTTTTTT. Translating gives CASRMGQDTGELFF.

The gene calls are TRBV20-1 and TRBJ1-1, with TRBD1 matching 8 bases. Germline trimming cut 3 bases from V and 5 bases from J; bases unmatched to any gene: 8. The germline V gene encodes CDR1 DFQATT and CDR2 SNEGSKA (reference sequence). The CDR3 is 14 residues long. DNA for the CDR3: TGCAGTGCTAGTACGGGCCGACAGGGGACTGAAGCTTTCTTT. It specifies CSASTGRQGTEAFF.

The chain uses TRBV11-2 and TRBJ2-7; 10 positions match TRBD2. The CDR3 contains 16 residues. The V gene's germline CDR1 is SGHAT and CDR2 FQNNGV. J lost 3 bases, V lost 1 base, and 6 bases had no gene match. The CDR3 loop reads CASSLAAASGSYEQYF. CDR3 sequence (DNA): TGTGCCAGCAGCTTAGCCGCGGCTAGCGGGAGCTACGAGCAGTACTTC.

The chain couples TRBV6-5 to TRBJ2-1; tentatively, D is TRBD2 (5 bases). The V and J ends lost 8 bases and 2 bases respectively, with 16 bases between them. In germline, CDR1 is MNHEY, CDR2 SVGAGI. This CDR3 has 15 amino acids. The CDR3 region is CASSLPAVPYNEQFF. The CDR3 region has the DNA TGTGCCAGCTCCTTACCAGCGGTTCCCTACAATGAGCAGTTCTTC.

This sequence joins TRBV6-5 and TRBJ2-5; 9 bases align to TRBD1. Germline V gives CDR1 MNHEY, CDR2 SVGAGI. The CDR3 length is 13 residues. V lost 5 bases, J lost 4 bases, and 2 bases stayed unmatched. DNA of the CDR3: TGTGCCAGCAGTAACAGGGGGCGAGAGACCCAGTACTTC. This translates into CASSNRGRETQYF.

The genes are TRBV5-8 and TRBJ2-5, with TRBD1 matching over 7 bases. CDR1 is SGHTS, CDR2 YDEGEE, per germline. The CDR3 covers 14 residues. The ends lost 4 bases at V and 2 bases at J; junction bases unmatched: 5. CDR3 residues: CASSPGTVQETQYF. CDR3 nucleotides: TGTGCCAGCAGCCCAGGGACAGTACAAGAGACCCAGTACTTC.

The rearrangement uses TRBV18 and TRBJ1-1, with 8 bases aligning to TRBD1. After removal of 4 bases from V and 7 bases from J, the junction contained 11 bases not matched to a gene. There are 15 residues in the CDR3. Germline V lookup: CDR1 KGHSH, CDR2 LQKENI. CDR3 in amino acids: CASSLGQGRTIEAFF. The CDR3 coding sequence is TGTGCCAGCTCACTAGGACAGGGCCGAACGATTGAAGCTTTCTTT.